This T cell receptor beta chain was sequenced during a study of T-cell memory formation after mild COVID-19. In the study overall: TCR clusters mostly belonged to single donors. Study-level points and caveats: That cross-reactive memory joined was suggested by some responding clones appearing in pre-infection memory. Contracting clones from day 15 to 85 showed balanced CD4/CD8; later expanders favored CD4+.

cDNA libraries for TCR alpha and TCR beta, carrying sample barcodes and UMIs, came from 5'RACE with constant-segment primers. TCRdb passed the 5' RACE reads through MiXCR, listing each CDR3 protein once. The sample records 410,000 or so distinct CDR3 sequences, about 22% being singletons. V lost 4 bases to trimming and J lost 12 bases, with 16 bases between them. There are 12 residues in the CDR3. Germline loops: CDR1 MNHEY, CDR2 SMNVEV (reference sequence). On this clonotype itself: The antigen is unknown.

This chain joins TRBV27 and TRBJ2-7; tentatively, D is TRBD2 (7 bases). The clonotype originates from an adult woman who had mild COVID-19 (a few samples of this study predate the infection). Cell type and time point are not known. Input material: PBMCs or a T cell subset sorted from them (not recorded which). CDR3 residues: CASSSGGASWYF. The CDR3 nucleotides read TGTGCCAGCAGTTCTGGGGGGGCTAGCTGGTACTTC.